The clone carrying this T cell receptor (beta chain) was detected many times. Time point defined: patch test 1, 2 weeks after DPC sensitization. Treatment: therapeutic diphenylcyclopropenone sensitization with weekly scalp DPC. TCRdb used MiXCR to reprocess the RACE reads, holding one entry per CDR3 protein. In the table there are roughly 180,000 distinct CDR3 sequences, 20% to 25% of which are singletons. This entry comes from a study of human T cells and chemical hapten exposure. Whole-study context: The patients were mostly female; they had alopecia areata, totalis or universalis. The variation in per-sample TCR yields arose mainly from small differences in pooled library volumes.

Germline V lookup: CDR1 SNHLY, CDR2 FYNNEI. The CDR3 has 13 amino acids. V was shortened by 6 bases and J by 6 bases, with 11 bases between the two germline ends. The rearrangement uses TRBV2 and TRBJ1-4; D unclear. The sequencing here drew on whole blood, taken in connection with sensitization to the hapten diphenylcyclopropenone (DPC). This sequence originates from a woman in her 50s with alopecia areata. Some clones in this sample may be carry-over from other donors' samples. The CDR3 is CASSRLSDEKLFF. DNA for the CDR3: TGTGCCAGCAGCCGACTGTCTGATGAAAAACTGTTTTTT.